This TCR beta chain appears in the sequencing data of a study of cytomegalovirus exposure and HLA in healthy donors. About the study: The roughly 120 million unique TCR beta sequences, from 150 million to 200 million T cells, were found by an earlier analysis.

Looked up from germline, CDR1 is SGHDN and CDR2 is FVKESK. V lost 3 bases, J lost 8 bases, and 15 bases stayed unmatched. This CDR3 region has 16 residues. In this sample, this clone turned up once. 60 Vbeta and 13 Jbeta primers were used in PCR. The protocol was immunoSEQ multiplex PCR, while the TCRdb copy is restricted to in-frame clones and leaves out a portion. Among some 99,000 clones listed, over 60% were seen once. This receptor was identified in a female donor in good health and CMV-seronegative. The V and J genes are TRBV14 and TRBJ1-2; TRBD1 matches at 7 bases. The sequencing input was PBMCs. CDR3 sequence (DNA): TGTGCCAGCAGCCATCTCCGAGACAGGGCGGTGGGAGGCTACACCTTC. It encodes CASSHLRDRAVGGYTF. The full variable domain, completed using reference TRBV14 and TRBJ1-2, is EAGVTQFPSHSVIEKGQTVTLRCDPISGHDNLYWYRRVMGKEIKFLLHFVKESKQDESGMPNNRFLAERTGGTYSTLKVQPAELEDSGVYFCASSHLRDRAVGGYTFGSGTRLTVV.